This entry describes one TCR beta chain. Its target antigen remains unknown. The data derive from a study of CXCR3-negative and CXCR3-positive naive CD8 T cells (dated by TCRdb to between 2017 and 2020). About the investigation overall: In total, some 140 million TRB reads were obtained, or roughly 1.5 +/- 0.3 million reads per library. Data from around 11 donors, pooled across two independent experiments, went into the diversity and physicochemical repertoire analyses. The TRBV-TRBJ cluster analysis covered naive subsets from about 5 donors and memory cells from 3 donors.

Each CD8+ T cell subset was flow-sorted in triplicate, with fewer than 350,000 cells per subset placed directly into RLT lysis buffer. Using standard density gradient centrifugation, peripheral blood mononuclear cells were isolated from buffy coats. An RNeasy Mini Kit was used to extract total RNA from the sorted cells. Based on the germline V gene (reference sequence), the CDR1 and CDR2 sequences are DFQATT and SNEGSKA. The CDR3 starts with the cysteine, ends with the phenylalanine, and has 13 residues. No DNA has been recorded. The full study reports these points: Similar TRBV-TRBJ usage was shown by naive CXCR3-negative and CXCR3-positive cells from the same donor, whereas distinct patterns were shown by memory cells. Freshly isolated PBMCs were used for most assays because CXCR3 expression went down partially after cryopreservation. Because surface CD5, which is linked to self-reactivity in mice, was comparable between the naive subsets, TCR interaction strength was also inferred from TRB CDR3 physicochemical properties. Repertoire diversity was comparably high in both naive subsets but much lower in memory CD8+ T cells.

Sequenced on a NextSeq 550. The Human TCR Profiling Kit (MiLaboratory) was used to prepare UMI-labeled 5' RACE TRB cDNA libraries. The full amount of extracted RNA was used for cDNA synthesis, and the full amount of resulting cDNA was used for PCR amplification. The libraries were made side by side, with each library going through the same number of PCR cycles. As for the original processing: About 50,000 +/- 10,000 unique UMI-labeled TRB cDNA molecules per library were extracted with MIGEC and MiXCR, with at least two reads per UMI required. An average of approximately 40,000 +/- 10,000 functional in-frame TRB CDR3 nucleotide clonotypes without stop codons was found per library. After downsampling to 5000 UMI-labeled TRB molecules per sample, diversity metrics, including normalized Shannon-Wiener and Chao1, were computed in VDJtools. VDJtools was used to calculate clonotype-size-weighted physicochemical properties of the central five CDR3 residues, namely interaction energy, strength, volume and Kidera factor 4. After reprocessing by TCRdb, each CDR3 protein sequence is one entry, and no DNA is given. It is TCRdb's table, rather than the study itself, that gives the V and J calls and clone size. This sample's listing comprises under 55,000 distinct CDR3 sequences. The ten largest clones represent over 8.5% of the sample.

What was sequenced was memory CD8+ T cells from blood. The cell subset or site label for this specimen denotes: conventional CD8+ memory T cells (TMEM), sorted as controls. The rearranged chain carries TRBV20-1 and TRBJ2-5; TCRdb picks TRBD1, but there is no DNA to check that call. The TCR comes from a human donor in good health. Some clones in this sample may be carry-over from other donors' samples. This receptor has the CDR3 CSARGHGEETQYF.